This TCR beta chain was identified during a study of blood T cell repertoires in COVID-19. Study summary: COVID-19 samples from acute and convalescent phases originated in the United States, Italy and Spain. PBMCs, B-cell-depleted T cells, or T cells provided the cDNA or gDNA that made up the material.

TCRdb keeps only in-frame clones here, not all; method: immunoSEQ multiplex PCR. Here the sample spans 110,000 to 150,000 clones, approximately 84% being singletons. The CDR3 contains 15 residues. V was trimmed by 6 bases and J by 3 bases, leaving 15 bases between them. Germline V gene data show CDR1 as MDHEN and CDR2 as SYDVKM. The sequence was obtained from a woman over 75 in a cohort sampled during active or convalescent COVID-19. Sequencing was done on a sample of peripheral blood. V is TRBV28 and J is TRBJ1-5, with D maybe TRBD1 (5 bases). CDR3 DNA sequence: TGTGCCAGCAGCCGGGGGTGGCAGGACAATCAGCCCCAGCATTTT. The encoded protein is CASSRGWQDNQPQHF.